The 21 T cell receptor beta chains below were found in one sample sequenced in a study of T cell responses to AZD1222 COVID-19 vaccine (TCRdb year 2021). Receptor libraries were prepared by the immunoSEQ multiplex PCR assay. This immuneACCESS table, as held by TCRdb, lists in-frame sequences with V and J called but not all clones. Of the missing ones, under half trace to an unresolved V gene in checked studies; the others have no known cause. Counted in this sample were some 150,000 clones; almost 95% of them appeared once. The ten top clones hold about 3.7% of the sample. The time point label corresponds to: about 28 days (+/-7) after the second vaccine dose. The input for sequencing was peripheral blood, taken 28 days after the second AZD1222 dose. These receptors all stem from an adult who received the AZD1222 COVID-19 vaccine.

This clone was observed a few times. V and J are TRBV4-1 and TRBJ2-1; 11 bases are shared with TRBD2. J gave up 6 bases and V 5 bases, and 6 bases lay outside the gene matches. Germline lookup yields CDR1 MGHRA and CDR2 YSYEKL. The CDR3 is 15 residues long. The CDR3 sequence: CASSELAGVANEQFF. In DNA form, the CDR3 reads TGCGCCAGCAGCGAACTAGCGGGAGTGGCCAATGAGCAGTTCTTC.

The chain recombines TRBV5-1 with TRBJ2-7; weak D call: TRBD2 (6 bases). Germline CDR1 reads SGHRS; CDR2 reads YFSETQ. The CDR3 has 15 amino acids. The V end was cut by 3 bases, the J end by 1 base, with 14 bases between. The CDR3 loop is CASSSITGGSYEQYF. The CDR3 coding sequence is TGCGCCAGCAGCTCAATCACCGGGGGATCCTACGAGCAGTACTTC.

This clone occurred once. The V and J genes are TRBV12-3 or TRBV12-4 and TRBJ2-7, with D perhaps assigned TRBD1 or TRBD2 (5 bases each). This CDR3 comprises 11 residues. Trimming left V 3 bases short and J 7 bases short, with 7 bases between. The CDR3 DNA reads as TGTGCCAGCAGTTTTGAGGGGGAGCAGTACTTC. Its protein is CASSFEGEQYF.

This chain uses TRBV7-9 with TRBJ2-3; no clear D gene. The CDR3 sequence is 13 residues long. V was clipped by 3 bases and J by 4 bases, with 8 bases between them. The germline V gene has CDR1 SEHNR and CDR2 FQNEAQ (reference sequence). The CDR3 DNA follows: TGTGCCAGCAGCTTGCTAGTAGCAGATACGCAGTATTTT. Its translation is CASSLLVADTQYF.

The genes are TRBV10-2 and TRBJ2-1, with 10 bases aligning to TRBD2. This CDR3 has 15 amino acids. The trim removed 3 bases at V and 9 bases at J, leaving 8 bases unmatched. Germline assignment: CDR1 WSHSY and CDR2 SAAADI. The CDR3 DNA reads TGCGCCAGCAGTGAATCAGCGGGAGGGCCGGGTGAGCAGTTCTTC. Its protein product is CASSESAGGPGEQFF.

This sequence joins TRBV19 and TRBJ2-7, with 11 bases that match TRBD2. In germline, CDR1 is LNHDA, CDR2 SQIVND (reference sequence). The V and J ends lost 6 bases and 2 bases, in that order; junction bases with no gene match: 9. The CDR3 is 16 residues long. Written as DNA, the CDR3 is TGTGCCAGTAGGGAGCTAGGGACTAGCGGTCCCTACGAGCAGTACTTC. Translation: CASRELGTSGPYEQYF.

V usage is TRBV10-3 and J usage is TRBJ2-1, with TRBD1 matching 10 bases. Germline CDR1 is ENHRY and CDR2 is SYGVKD. The CDR3 sequence is 15 residues long. V lost 4 bases, J lost 5 bases, and 5 bases stayed unmatched. CDR3 in DNA: TGTGCCATCAGTGGTAAGGGACAGGGGAACAATGAGCAGTTCTTC. Its protein is CAISGKGQGNNEQFF.

This clone was seen a handful of times. This rearrangement joins TRBV28 to TRBJ1-1; TRBD1 matches at 11 bases. The CDR3 extends over 15 amino acids. The trim removed 5 bases at V and 3 bases at J, leaving 5 bases unmatched. Germline lookup yields CDR1 MDHEN and CDR2 SYDVKM. CDR3 sequence (DNA): TGTGCCAGCAGTCCGGACAGGGGGCATTACACTGAAGCTTTCTTT. It specifies CASSPDRGHYTEAFF.

The chain has TRBV27 and TRBJ2-5, with D unresolved. The CDR3 contains 15 residues. In germline, CDR1 is MNHEY, CDR2 SMNVEV (reference sequence). Trimming took off 2 bases at V and 5 bases at J, with 15 bases between the two ends. The CDR3 loop reads CASSLSWAERETQYF. The CDR3 DNA reads TGTGCCAGCAGTTTAAGCTGGGCCGAAAGGGAGACCCAGTACTTC.

The chain links TRBV18 to TRBJ2-1; 11 bases agree with TRBD2. The CDR3 sequence is 16 residues long. J was trimmed by 2 bases and V by 5 bases; bases with no gene match: 5. CDR1 is KGHSH, CDR2 LQKENI, per germline. The CDR3 here is CASSSLAGGTYNEQFF. The CDR3 bases are TGTGCCAGCTCATCTCTAGCGGGAGGTACCTACAATGAGCAGTTCTTC.

The chain recombines TRBV5-1 with TRBJ1-1; 8 bases map to TRBD1. Per the germline V gene, CDR1 is SGHRS and CDR2 is YFSETQ. J was trimmed by 5 bases and V by 4 bases; bases with no gene match: 10. The CDR3 contains 15 residues. The CDR3 protein is CASSVIGQGSTEAFF. The CDR3, as DNA: TGCGCCAGCAGCGTCATCGGACAGGGTAGTACTGAAGCTTTCTTT.

The V and J genes are TRBV28 and TRBJ1-3; D is undetermined. Germline loops: CDR1 MDHEN, CDR2 SYDVKM. This CDR3 contains 13 residues. V was clipped by 3 bases and J by 4 bases, with 7 bases between them. CDR3 DNA: TGTGCCAGCAGTTTGGTCGCCGGAAACACCATATATTTT. This encodes CASSLVAGNTIYF.

V gene TRBV6-4 combines with J gene TRBJ2-1; no reliable D call. In germline, CDR1 is MRHNA, CDR2 SNTAGT. Trimming pared 4 bases from V and 6 bases from J, leaving 10 bases between. This CDR3 comprises 13 residues. CDR3 region: CASSGSASNEQFF. In DNA, the CDR3 is TGTGCCAGCAGTGGGTCGGCGAGCAATGAGCAGTTCTTC.

The V and J genes are TRBV11-2 and TRBJ2-3; D is perhaps TRBD1 (8 bases). Germline assignment: CDR1 SGHAT and CDR2 FQNNGV. Trimming took off 3 bases at V and 3 bases at J, with 13 bases between the two ends. The CDR3 extends over 15 amino acids. The CDR3 region has the DNA TGTGCCAGCAGCTTTACAGGGGGGGGAACAGATACGCAGTATTTT. This encodes CASSFTGGGTDTQYF.

This chain connects TRBV5-1 to TRBJ2-7, with D perhaps TRBD2 (7 bases). V lost 0 bases and J lost 1, with 14 bases in between. The germline V gene has CDR1 SGHRS and CDR2 YFSETQ. The CDR3 totals 16 residues. DNA of the CDR3: TGCGCCAGCAGCTTGGACTCGCGGGGGCCATCCTACGAGCAGTACTTC. Amino acid sequence: CASSLDSRGPSYEQYF.

The V and J genes are TRBV4-1 and TRBJ1-6, with 7 bases aligning to TRBD1. Trimming took 0 bases from V and 0 from J; bases not matched to a gene: 8. There are 19 residues in the CDR3. Germline-derived CDR1 and CDR2 are MGHRA and YSYEKL. In DNA form, the CDR3 reads TGCGCCAGCAGCCAAGATCTAGTAGGGGGCCGCTCCTATAATTCACCCCTCCACTTT. Its translation is CASSQDLVGGRSYNSPLHF.

The chain combines TRBV7-3 with TRBJ2-1; 10 bases fit TRBD2. With V trimmed by 5 bases and J by 10 bases, 8 bases remained unmatched. The V gene's germline CDR1 is SGHTA and CDR2 FQGTGA. This CDR3 contains 14 residues. CDR3 sequence: CASSPLAGVGEQFF. In DNA form, the CDR3 reads TGTGCCAGCAGCCCCCTAGCGGGAGTAGGGGAGCAGTTCTTC.

This chain links TRBV28 with TRBJ1-6, with a tentative D call TRBD1 (6 bases). Germline lookup yields CDR1 MDHEN and CDR2 SYDVKM. The V gene lost 10 bases and the J gene lost 10 bases, with 14 bases spanning the gap. The CDR3 contains 12 residues. The CDR3 DNA sequence: TGTGCCACAACAGGGTCTCGGTCACCCCTCCACTTT. This translates into CATTGSRSPLHF. The variable domain in full, with the rest retrieved from reference TRBV28 and TRBJ1-6, is DVKVTQSSRYLVKRTGEKVFLECVQDMDHENMFWYRQDPGLGLRLIYFSYDVKMKEKGDIPEGYSVSREKKERFSLILESASTNQTSMYLCATTGSRSPLHFGNGTRLTVT.

This CDR3 reads CASRKQGLSDTQYF. CDR3 coding DNA: TGTGCCAGCAGGAAACAGGGGTTGTCAGATACGCAGTATTTT. The chain joins TRBV27 to TRBJ2-3; 7 bases map to TRBD1. The CDR3 consists of 14 residues. Unmatched junction bases numbered 7, after V lost 6 bases and J lost 4 bases. Per the germline V gene, CDR1 is MNHEY and CDR2 is SMNVEV (reference sequence).

The V call is TRBV7-9, the J call TRBJ1-1; maybe TRBD1 (5 bases). Germline CDR1 reads SEHNR; CDR2 reads FQNEAQ (reference sequence). Trimming removed 2 bases at V and 4 bases at J, with 14 bases between. This CDR3 spans 15 amino acids. The chain's CDR3 is CASSLSQGWGTEAFF. Written as DNA, the CDR3 is TGTGCCAGCAGCTTAAGTCAGGGATGGGGCACTGAAGCTTTCTTT.

The chain combines TRBV19 with TRBJ2-6; tentative D call: TRBD2 (5 bases). From germline, CDR1 is LNHDA and CDR2 SQIVND (reference sequence). V lost 3 bases to trimming and J lost 0 bases, with 12 bases between them. The CDR3 has 17 residues. The CDR3: CASSMGSGSSGANVLTF. DNA of the CDR3: TGTGCCAGTAGTATGGGGAGTGGGAGCTCTGGGGCCAACGTCCTGACTTTC.